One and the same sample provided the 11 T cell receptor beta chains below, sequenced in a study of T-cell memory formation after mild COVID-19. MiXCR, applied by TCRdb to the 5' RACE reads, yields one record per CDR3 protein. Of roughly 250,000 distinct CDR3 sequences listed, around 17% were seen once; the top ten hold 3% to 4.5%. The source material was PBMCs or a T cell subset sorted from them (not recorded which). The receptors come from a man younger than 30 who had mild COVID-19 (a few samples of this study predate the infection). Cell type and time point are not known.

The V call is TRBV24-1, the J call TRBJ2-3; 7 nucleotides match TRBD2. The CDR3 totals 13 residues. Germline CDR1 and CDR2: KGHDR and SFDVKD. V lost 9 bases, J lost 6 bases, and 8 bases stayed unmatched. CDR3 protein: CATAGTTGDTQYF. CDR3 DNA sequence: TGTGCCACCGCCGGGACTACCGGGGATACGCAGTATTTT.

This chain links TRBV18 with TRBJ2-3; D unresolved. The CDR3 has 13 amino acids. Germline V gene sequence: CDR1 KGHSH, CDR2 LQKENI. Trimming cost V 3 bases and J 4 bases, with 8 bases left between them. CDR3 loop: CASSPHQADTQYF. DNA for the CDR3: TGTGCCAGCTCACCCCACCAGGCAGATACGCAGTATTTT.

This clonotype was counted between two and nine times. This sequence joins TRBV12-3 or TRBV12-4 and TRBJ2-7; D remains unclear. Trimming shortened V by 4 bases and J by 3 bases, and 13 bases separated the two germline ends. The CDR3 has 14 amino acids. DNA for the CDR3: TGTGCCAGCAGTTCCTCCCACGCTTTCTACGAGCAGTACTTC. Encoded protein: CASSSSHAFYEQYF.

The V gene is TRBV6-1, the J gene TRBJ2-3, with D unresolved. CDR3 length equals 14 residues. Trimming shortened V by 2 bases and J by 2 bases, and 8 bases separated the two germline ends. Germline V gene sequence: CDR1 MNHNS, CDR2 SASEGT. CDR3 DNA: TGTGCCAGCAGTGAAAGTCGTGTCACAGATACGCAGTATTTT. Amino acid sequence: CASSESRVTDTQYF.

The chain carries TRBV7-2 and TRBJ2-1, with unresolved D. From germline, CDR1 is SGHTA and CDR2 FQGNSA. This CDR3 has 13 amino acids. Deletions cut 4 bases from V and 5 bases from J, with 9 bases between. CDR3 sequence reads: CASSSSFDNEQFF. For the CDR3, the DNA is TGTGCCAGCAGCTCCTCGTTCGACAATGAGCAGTTCTTC.

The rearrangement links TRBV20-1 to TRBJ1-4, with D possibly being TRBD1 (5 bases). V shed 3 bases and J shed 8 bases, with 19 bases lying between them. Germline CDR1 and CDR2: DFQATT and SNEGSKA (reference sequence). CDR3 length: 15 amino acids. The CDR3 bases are TGCAGTGCTAGCGACCCTGGGACCTTCAGCGAAAAACTGTTTTTT. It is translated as CSASDPGTFSEKLFF.

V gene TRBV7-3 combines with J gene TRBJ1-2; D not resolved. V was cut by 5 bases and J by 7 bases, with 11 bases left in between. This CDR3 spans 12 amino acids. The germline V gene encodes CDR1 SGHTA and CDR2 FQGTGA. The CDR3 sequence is CASSTGPGGYTF. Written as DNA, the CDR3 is TGTGCCAGCAGCACCGGACCGGGTGGCTACACCTTC.

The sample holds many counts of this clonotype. In DNA form, the CDR3 reads TGTGCCATCAGTGAGTCAAACCCATTCTCTGGAAACACCATATATTTT. It is translated as CAISESNPFSGNTIYF. The J gene is TRBJ1-3, the V gene TRBV10-3, with D unclear. The germline V gene has CDR1 ENHRY and CDR2 SYGVKD. CDR3 size: 16 residues. The V gene lost 0 bases and the J gene lost 0 bases, with 9 bases spanning the gap.

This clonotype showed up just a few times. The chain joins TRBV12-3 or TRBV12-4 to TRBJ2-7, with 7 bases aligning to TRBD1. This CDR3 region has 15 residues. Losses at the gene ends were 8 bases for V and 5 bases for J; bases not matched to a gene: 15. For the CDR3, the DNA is TGTGCCAGCTCGAACCCCGACAGGGCACGGAACGAGCAGTACTTC. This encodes CASSNPDRARNEQYF.

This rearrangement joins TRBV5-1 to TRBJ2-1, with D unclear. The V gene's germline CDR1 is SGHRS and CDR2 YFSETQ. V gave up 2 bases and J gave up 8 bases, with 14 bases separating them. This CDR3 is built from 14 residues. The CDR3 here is CASSFAWALDEQFF. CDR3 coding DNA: TGCGCCAGCAGCTTTGCCTGGGCTTTAGATGAGCAGTTCTTC.

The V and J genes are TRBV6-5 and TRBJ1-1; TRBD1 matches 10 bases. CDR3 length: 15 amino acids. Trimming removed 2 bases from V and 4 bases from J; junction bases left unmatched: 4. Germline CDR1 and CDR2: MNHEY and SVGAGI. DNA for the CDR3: TGTGCCAGCAGTTACCGACAGGGGGCGGGCACTGAAGCTTTCTTT. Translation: CASSYRQGAGTEAFF.